Following are 7 T cell receptor beta chains from one sample sequenced in a study of Ad26.COV2.S vaccination and SARS-CoV-2 variants. Treatment meaning: 15 to 20 received Ad26.COV2.S at low or high dose, single or two shots; 5 received placebo; per-sample allocation not given. The investigators took samples on day 63 after the first vaccine or placebo injection. Here immunoSEQ multiplex PCR was the method, and the copy in TCRdb shows in-frame clones only, minus some. Here the sample spans 400,000 to 500,000 clones, 89% being singletons. Sequenced here: peripheral blood, sampled in a trial of Ad26.COV2.S vaccine versus placebo. Receptor source: a person aged 18-65 years who received the Ad26.COV2.S COVID-19 vaccine or a placebo.

CDR3 in DNA: TGTGCCTTTCAAAGAGGTTTTTACACTGAAGCTTTCTTT. Amino acids: CAFQRGFYTEAFF. This chain connects TRBV2 to TRBJ1-1; D gene unclear. Germline lookup yields CDR1 SNHLY and CDR2 FYNNEI. The CDR3 runs to 13 residues. V was cut by 11 bases and J by 3 bases, with 16 bases left in between.

This sequence joins TRBV4-2 and TRBJ2-5, with a possible D match to TRBD1 (7 bases). The V end lost 4 bases, the J end lost 1 base, and 16 bases lay between the germline ends. The CDR3 loop spans 16 amino acids. CDR1 and CDR2 (germline): LGHNA, YNFKEQ. CDR3 in amino acids: CASSRQAGQSQETQYF. The CDR3 DNA is TGTGCCAGCAGCCGTCAGGCGGGACAGAGCCAAGAGACCCAGTACTTC.

The V call is TRBV14, the J call TRBJ1-1; tentative D call: TRBD1 (5 bases). This CDR3 contains 14 residues. CDR1 is SGHDN, CDR2 FVKESK, per germline. The V gene lost 4 bases and the J gene lost 1 base, with 10 bases spanning the gap. CDR3 sequence (DNA): TGTGCCAGCAGCCGGGGGACGGCGAACACTGAAGCTTTCTTT. Translation gives CASSRGTANTEAFF.

The chain joins TRBV10-3 to TRBJ1-1, with D unclear. This CDR3 has 13 residues. V lost 7 bases and J 1 base, leaving 10 bases between the germline ends. Germline V CDR1 and CDR2: ENHRY, SYGVKD. CDR3 protein: CAITGIPNTEAFF. CDR3 nucleotide sequence: TGTGCCATCACCGGGATCCCGAACACTGAAGCTTTCTTT.

The V and J genes are TRBV10-3 and TRBJ2-1, with 7 bases identical to TRBD2. V lost 5 bases and J lost 7; bases outside the gene matches: 17. Germline V gene sequence: CDR1 ENHRY, CDR2 SYGVKD. This CDR3 has 17 amino acids. The DNA for the CDR3 is TGTGCCATCAGTCCTAAGGGACTATTGGGTTACCGGAATGAGCAGTTCTTC. Translated, it gives CAISPKGLLGYRNEQFF.

V gene TRBV7-2 combines with J gene TRBJ1-5, with 7 bases that match TRBD1. The length of the CDR3 is 15 residues. Germline-derived CDR1 and CDR2 are SGHTA and FQGNSA. V was pared by 2 bases and J by 3 bases, with 4 bases of the junction left unmatched. The chain's CDR3 is CASSLYGTVNQPQHF. DNA of the CDR3: TGTGCCAGCAGCTTATATGGGACAGTCAATCAGCCCCAGCATTTT.

The chain is built from TRBV4-2 and TRBJ2-1; D possibly matches TRBD1 or TRBD2 (5 bases each). CDR3 length equals 15 residues. Germline loops: CDR1 LGHNA, CDR2 YNFKEQ. V dropped 0 bases and J dropped 9 bases, with 15 bases sitting between them. CDR3 loop: CASSQEQPGTPEQFF. The DNA of the CDR3 is TGTGCCAGCAGCCAAGAGCAACCCGGGACGCCTGAGCAGTTCTTC.